This is a list of T cell receptor beta chains from one sample in a study of shared clonotypes between healthy human individuals. This table comes from immunoSEQ multiplex PCR, and its TCRdb copy is limited to in-frame clones, with some not included. The data hold 400,000 or so clones, with 90% to 98% observed a single time. Sequenced: memory CD8+ T cells sorted from blood. Receptors originate from a man aged 25-40 years in good health. Each CDR3 is given with its conserved first and last residue. Fields, in order: D gene, V gene, J gene, clone size, CDR3 DNA, CDR3 protein. D genes are given only for firm matches. Clone size is given for some rows only: seen once, a few or many times, or a class if the clone is expanded.

.	TRBV5-1	TRBJ2-7	once	TGCGCCAGCAGCCGGTGGGGACCGGGCCCGTCCTACGAGCAGTACTTC	CASSRWGPGPSYEQYF
TRBD2	TRBV18	TRBJ2-5	.	TGTGCCAGCTCACCACTTCCGGGAGGTGACACCCAGTACTTC	CASSPLPGGDTQYF
.	TRBV12-2	TRBJ2-7	once	TGTGCAAGTCGCTTATCGCTCGAGCAGTACTTC	CASRLSLEQYF
TRBD1	TRBV28	TRBJ1-5	.	TGTGCCAGCAGCGTACAGGGGGGACGGCCCCAGCATTTT	CASSVQGGRPQHF
.	TRBV6-5	TRBJ1-1	few	TGTGCCAGCAGTTACTCGAGGGACACTGAAGCTTTCTTT	CASSYSRDTEAFF
TRBD2	TRBV30	TRBJ2-2	.	TGTGCCTGGAGTGCTCGCTCCTTATGGGGAGGGATGAACACCGGGGAGCTGTTTTTT	CAWSARSLWGGMNTGELFF
TRBD1	TRBV18	TRBJ2-7	.	TGTGCCAGCTCACCAGGGACAGGGGGTTCCTACGAGCAGTACTTC	CASSPGTGGSYEQYF
TRBD1	TRBV27	TRBJ1-5	once	TGTGCCAGCAGTCGAAGGACAGGCCCGATAAGTAATCAGCCCCAGCATTTT	CASSRRTGPISNQPQHF
TRBD1	TRBV28	TRBJ1-4	.	TGTGCCAGCAGTTCTTACAGGGGGGCAACTAATGAAAAACTGTTTTTT	CASSSYRGATNEKLFF
TRBD1	TRBV16	TRBJ1-1	.	TGTGCCAGCAGCCAATCCAGGGGGTTGAACACTGAAGCTTTCTTT	CASSQSRGLNTEAFF
TRBD2	TRBV6-5	TRBJ2-3	.	TGTGCCAGCCTAGCGGGAGCAGGAGATACGCAGTATTTT	CASLAGAGDTQYF
.	TRBV30	TRBJ2-7	.	TGTGCCTGGAGTGTAGGGCTATCCGAGCAGTACTTC	CAWSVGLSEQYF
.	TRBV6-1	TRBJ2-3	.	TGTGCCAGCAGTGAAAGGGGGACAGATACGCAGTATTTT	CASSERGTDTQYF
.	TRBV6-5	TRBJ1-2	.	TGTGCCATAAGGACAGCCTTCTATGGCTACACCTTC	CAIRTAFYGYTF
TRBD2	TRBV27	TRBJ2-1	.	TGTGCCAGCAGGAGCTTAGGACTAGCGGGAGTCAATGAGCAGTTCTTC	CASRSLGLAGVNEQFF
TRBD2	TRBV6-4	TRBJ2-5	.	TGTGCCAGCAGTGACCCCCTATACCCTAGCGGGAGAAGGGAGACCCAGTACTTC	CASSDPLYPSGRRETQYF
.	TRBV5-1	TRBJ2-5	.	TGCGCCAGCAGCTTGGTCCGGACAGATCTAAGTAGTCAAGAGACCCAGTACTTC	CASSLVRTDLSSQETQYF
.	TRBV11-3	TRBJ2-2	.	TGTGCCAGCAGCTTCTTCGGCGGGGAGCTGTTTTTT	CASSFFGGELFF
TRBD1	TRBV27	TRBJ1-2	.	TGTGCCAGCAGTTCGACAGGGAAGCCCTATGGCTACACCTTC	CASSSTGKPYGYTF
TRBD1	TRBV19	TRBJ2-3	.	TGTGCCAGTAGTCATCTGACAGGGCTCAGCACAGATACGCAGTATTTT	CASSHLTGLSTDTQYF
.	TRBV19	TRBJ1-5	.	TGTGCCAGTAGTATAAACATAAATCAGCCCCAGCATTTT	CASSININQPQHF
.	TRBV7-2	TRBJ2-4	once	TGTGCCAGCAGCTTAGAACTAGCCAAAAACATTCAGTACTTC	CASSLELAKNIQYF
TRBD2	TRBV28	TRBJ2-1	.	TGTGCCAGCAGTCCCGAACTAGCGGGAAAGGCTTATGAGCAGTTCTTC	CASSPELAGKAYEQFF
TRBD1	TRBV7-9	TRBJ1-4	.	TGTGCCAGCAGCTTTGACAGGGGACTGTTTTTT	CASSFDRGLFF
TRBD1	TRBV6-5	TRBJ1-2	few	TGTGCCAGCAGTTACTCCACAGGGGGGGGCTATGGCTACACCTTC	CASSYSTGGGYGYTF
.	TRBV28	TRBJ1-5	.	TGTGCCAGCAGGGGAACAGGCTCCTATAGCAATCAGCCCCAGCATTTT	CASRGTGSYSNQPQHF
.	TRBV7-9	TRBJ1-6	.	TGTGCCAGCAGCCCGGGACGGGGCCCTTCACCCCTCCACTTT	CASSPGRGPSPLHF
.	TRBV6-5	TRBJ1-6	.	TGTGCCAGCAGTTACTCGAGAGGCACTGCCAATTCACCCCTCCACTTT	CASSYSRGTANSPLHF
TRBD2	TRBV5-3	TRBJ2-7	.	TGTGCCAGAAGCCGGACTAGCGGGAGCGAGCAGTACTTC	CARSRTSGSEQYF
.	TRBV7-2	TRBJ2-3	.	TGTGCCAGCAGCTTAGAGGGGAGAATTTATACGCAGTATTTT	CASSLEGRIYTQYF
.	TRBV19	TRBJ2-5	.	TGTGCCAGTAGTATAGTTTTCTTCCAAGAGACCCAGTACTTC	CASSIVFFQETQYF
TRBD2	TRBV28	TRBJ2-1	.	TGTGCCGGAGGGGGCCTAGCGGGAGTGGGTGAGCAGTTCTTC	CAGGGLAGVGEQFF
.	TRBV7-2	TRBJ2-5	.	TGTGCCAGCAGCCTCGTTGGGGAGACCCAGTACTTC	CASSLVGETQYF
TRBD1	TRBV27	TRBJ2-7	.	TGTGCCAGCAGTCCCACCCGGACAGGGCGCGAGCAGTACTTC	CASSPTRTGREQYF
TRBD2	TRBV2	TRBJ2-1	.	TGTGCCAGCAATCCCTCTAGCGGGATATCCTACAATGAGCAGTTCTTC	CASNPSSGISYNEQFF
.	TRBV28	TRBJ2-5	.	TGTGCCAGCAGTTTAGCCGCGGGGACCGGGTCCCAGTACTTC	CASSLAAGTGSQYF
.	TRBV4-1	TRBJ2-7	.	TGCGCCAGCAGCCCGGGGCCGGGCTCCTACGAGCAGTACTTC	CASSPGPGSYEQYF
.	TRBV27	TRBJ2-6	.	TGTGCCAGCAGCGGGAGTGCTGGGGCCAACGTCCTGACTTTC	CASSGSAGANVLTF
TRBD2	TRBV9	TRBJ2-3	.	TGTGCCAGCAGCGTAGTGGGGGCGGGACTAGCGGGAACAGATACGCAGTATTTT	CASSVVGAGLAGTDTQYF
TRBD2	TRBV5-6	TRBJ2-3	.	TGTGCCAGCAGCTTGGCCGGGACTAGCCGTGATACGCAGTATTTT	CASSLAGTSRDTQYF
.	TRBV5-4	TRBJ2-3	.	TGTGCCAGCAGCCGGGACCCTAGCACAGATACGCAGTATTTT	CASSRDPSTDTQYF
.	TRBV6-1	TRBJ1-5	.	TGTGCCAGCAGTGACTCCTCTATAGGCAATCAGCCCCAGCATTTT	CASSDSSIGNQPQHF
.	TRBV7-2	TRBJ2-3	.	TGTGCCAGCAGCTTATTCCCACTTAGCACAGATACGCAGTATTTT	CASSLFPLSTDTQYF
TRBD1	TRBV7-2	TRBJ2-1	.	TGTGCCAGCAGCTTAGGTATGGGGGACAGTAGGGAAAACAATGAGCAGTTCTTC	CASSLGMGDSRENNEQFF
.	TRBV2	TRBJ2-7	.	TGTGCCAGCAGTGTGCAGGTAGGCAACGAGCAGTACTTC	CASSVQVGNEQYF
TRBD1	TRBV9	TRBJ1-4	.	TGTGCCAGCAGCGTAGGGACAGGGTCTGAAAAACTGTTTTTT	CASSVGTGSEKLFF
.	TRBV5-1	TRBJ2-3	.	TGCGCCAGCAGCTTGACCTCCAAGGTCCCCCTCGCAGATACGCAGTATTTT	CASSLTSKVPLADTQYF
.	TRBV25-1	TRBJ2-7	.	TGTGCCAGCAGTGTAGCGTTGGCGGGGGCTGACACCTACGAGCAGTACTTC	CASSVALAGADTYEQYF
TRBD1	TRBV6-5	TRBJ1-4	.	TGTGCCAGCAGTTACTCACAGGGGAGAAGGGAAAAACTGTTTTTT	CASSYSQGRREKLFF
TRBD1	TRBV5-1	TRBJ1-2	.	TGCGCCAGCAGCTTGTCAGAGGGGGCGCGGGGCTACACCTTC	CASSLSEGARGYTF
.	TRBV25-1	TRBJ2-7	.	TGTGCCAGCAGCGTTAGGGGCGAGCAGTACTTC	CASSVRGEQYF
.	TRBV10-3	TRBJ2-5	.	TGTGCCATCAATGGACGACCCGAAGAGACCCAGTACTTC	CAINGRPEETQYF